This T cell receptor (beta chain) is drawn from a study of vaccination effects on CD4 cells after COVID-19. Across the whole study: Following the second dose by a median of 72 days, the post-vaccine samples were obtained.

Study observations and caveats: Researchers report that only 1 of 255 vaccine-induced clones in healthy vaccinees cross-reacted with common cold coronaviruses.

Before sequencing, viral peptide pools were used by the ViraFEST assay to expand antigen-specific CD4+ T cells. When 10 to 11 days of culture had elapsed, CD4+ T cells were isolated. Participants got two doses of BNT162b2 or mRNA-1273 vaccine. TCRdb keeps only in-frame clones here, not all; method: immunoSEQ multiplex PCR. The sample has 25,000 to 35,000 clones, over 80% seen once. V lost 4 bases and J lost 1, with 11 bases in between. Per germline, CDR1 LNHDA and CDR2 SQIVND (reference sequence). The CDR3 covers 15 residues. As to this clone: Antigen specificity is unknown.

This TCR was recovered from a human donor who received a COVID-19 vaccine. Some clones in this sample may be carry-over from other donors' samples. Source: CD4+ T cells from PBMCs cultured with SARS-CoV-2 spike peptides, taken after COVID-19 vaccination. V is TRBV19 and J is TRBJ2-1; D perhaps matches TRBD1 (6 bases). CDR3 in amino acids: CASSTGRGSYNEQFF. Here the CDR3 DNA reads TGTGCCAGTAGTACGGGTAGGGGGTCCTACAATGAGCAGTTCTTC.